The 13 T cell receptor beta chains given below trace back to one sample, sequenced in a study of blood T cell repertoires in COVID-19. Some clones are missing from TCRdb's copy, which holds only in-frame ones; the method was immunoSEQ multiplex PCR. The sample has a few hundred thousand clones, around 80% seen once. The material sequenced was PBMCs or T cells enriched from blood (not recorded which). The source is a man aged 25 to 45 with acute COVID-19.

The rearrangement joins TRBV9 to TRBJ1-2, with 7 bases aligning to TRBD1. Germline trimming cut 5 bases from V and 5 bases from J; bases unmatched to any gene: 6. The CDR3 covers 13 residues. Germline lookup yields CDR1 SGDLS and CDR2 YYNGEE. Here the CDR3 reads CASRTGAGYGYTF. CDR3 DNA sequence: TGTGCCAGCAGAACAGGGGCGGGTTATGGCTACACCTTC.

The chain couples TRBV27 to TRBJ1-5; no clear D. CDR1 MNHEY and CDR2 SMNVEV come from the germline V gene (reference sequence). The CDR3 sequence is 13 residues long. The germline V and J ends were trimmed by 5 bases and 7 bases, with 12 bases remaining between them. As DNA, the CDR3 is TGTGCCAGCAGTCCCAGCGATTGGCAGCCCCAGCATTTT. It translates to CASSPSDWQPQHF.

The CDR3 nucleotides are TGTGCCAGCAGCTTGTTGGCAGGTGTTAAAGAGACCCAGTACTTC. It yields the protein CASSLLAGVKETQYF. The chain employs TRBV5-4 and TRBJ2-5; D uncertain. V lost 1 base, J lost 3 bases, and 13 bases lay in between. This CDR3 spans 15 amino acids. Germline CDR1 and CDR2: SGHNT and YYREEE (reference sequence).

This chain connects TRBV12-3 or TRBV12-4 to TRBJ1-1; possible D gene TRBD1, 5 bases. The CDR3 has 11 amino acids. The ends were cut back, 4 bases at V and 7 bases at J, with 7 bases in the middle. CDR3 DNA sequence: TGTGCCAGCAGTTACAGGTTTGAAGCTTTCTTT. Its translation is CASSYRFEAFF.

The chain couples TRBV9 to TRBJ2-2, with 8 bases that match TRBD2. There are 15 residues in the CDR3. V shed 0 bases, J shed 7 bases, and the junction held 5 bases outside the gene matches. Germline loops: CDR1 SGDLS, CDR2 YYNGEE. The CDR3 region has the DNA TGTGCCAGCAGCGTAGCGAGCGGGAGCCGCGGGGAGCTGTTTTTT. Translating gives CASSVASGSRGELFF.

The chain employs TRBV27 and TRBJ2-7, with D tentatively TRBD2 (5 bases). Deletions cut 2 bases from V and 11 bases from J, with 7 bases between. Germline V gene lookup returns CDR1 MNHEY and CDR2 SMNVEV (reference sequence). The CDR3 extends over 10 amino acids. The CDR3 nucleotides are TGTGCCAGCAGTTTAAAGAGGGAGTACGTC. Amino acid sequence: CASSLKREYV.

For this clone: Other DNA sequences in this sample translate to the same CDR3. CDR3 DNA sequence: TGCGCCAGCAGCCAAGACAGGAACACTGAAGCTTTCTTT. Amino acids: CASSQDRNTEAFF. The chain recombines TRBV4-3 with TRBJ1-1; D remains unclear. Trimming removed 0 bases from V and 1 base from J, with 3 bases in between. CDR1 is LGHNA and CDR2 is YSLEER in the germline V gene. The CDR3 runs 13 residues.

This clone is a singleton in its sample. The genes are TRBV7-6 and TRBJ1-2, with 9 bases that match TRBD1. V was clipped by 5 bases and J by 5 bases; unmatched bases: 9. CDR3 length equals 15 residues. The V gene's germline CDR1 is SGHVS and CDR2 FNYEAQ. The CDR3 DNA reads as TGTGCCAGCAGCCTATTGGGACAGGGAACTTATGGCTACACCTTC. Its translation is CASSLLGQGTYGYTF.

V is TRBV6-5 and J is TRBJ1-3, with a tentative D call TRBD1 (5 bases). In germline, CDR1 is MNHEY, CDR2 SVGAGI. V shed 2 bases and J shed 0 bases, with 11 bases lying between them. The CDR3 contains 16 residues. CDR3 coding DNA: TGTGCCAGCAGTTACACCGGGGGACTCTCTGGAAACACCATATATTTT. As protein: CASSYTGGLSGNTIYF.

A remark on this clone: Mismatch with germline at one junction end may stem from a read error. This chain joins TRBV5-1 and TRBJ2-1; 15 nucleotides align to TRBD2. CDR1 is SGHRS, CDR2 YFSETQ, per germline. This CDR3 has 17 residues. The CDR3 DNA sequence: TGTGCCAGCAGCTCGGAACACGGGACTAGCGGGAGGAATGAGCAGTTCTTC. Protein: CASSSEHGTSGRNEQFF.

The chain carries TRBV9 and TRBJ2-3, with TRBD2 matching over 7 bases. V lost 7 bases and J lost 0; bases outside the gene matches: 8. The CDR3 is made up of 15 amino acids. Germline assignment: CDR1 SGDLS and CDR2 YYNGEE. The CDR3 reads CASHRSGGSTDTQYF. In DNA form, the CDR3 reads TGTGCCAGCCATCGGTCCGGGGGGAGCACAGATACGCAGTATTTT.

Many counts were recorded for this clone. The rearrangement uses TRBV7-3 and TRBJ1-1; possible D gene TRBD1, 5 bases. The CDR3 has 13 residues. Trimming stripped 6 bases from V and 1 base from J, with 9 bases between. The V gene's germline CDR1 is SGHTA and CDR2 FQGTGA. The CDR3 here is CASRAGGNTEAFF. The CDR3 nucleotides read TGTGCCAGCAGGGCCGGGGGGAACACTGAAGCTTTCTTT.

This sequence joins TRBV5-4 and TRBJ2-2, with 7 nucleotides matching TRBD2. This CDR3 region has 17 residues. Germline trimming cut 0 bases from V and 3 bases from J; bases unmatched to any gene: 8. CDR1 and CDR2 (germline): SGHNT, YYREEE (reference sequence). The DNA of the CDR3 is TGTGCCAGCAGCTTGGTGGTTTTTGCGGGGGACACCGGGGAGCTGTTTTTT. Translation: CASSLVVFAGDTGELFF. Full variable domain (missing parts from reference TRBV5-4 and TRBJ2-2): ETGVTQSPTHLIKTRGQQVTLRCSSQSGHNTVSWYQQALGQGPQFIFQYYREEENGRGNFPPRFSGLQFPNYSSELNVNALELDDSALYLCASSLVVFAGDTGELFFGEGSRLTVL.